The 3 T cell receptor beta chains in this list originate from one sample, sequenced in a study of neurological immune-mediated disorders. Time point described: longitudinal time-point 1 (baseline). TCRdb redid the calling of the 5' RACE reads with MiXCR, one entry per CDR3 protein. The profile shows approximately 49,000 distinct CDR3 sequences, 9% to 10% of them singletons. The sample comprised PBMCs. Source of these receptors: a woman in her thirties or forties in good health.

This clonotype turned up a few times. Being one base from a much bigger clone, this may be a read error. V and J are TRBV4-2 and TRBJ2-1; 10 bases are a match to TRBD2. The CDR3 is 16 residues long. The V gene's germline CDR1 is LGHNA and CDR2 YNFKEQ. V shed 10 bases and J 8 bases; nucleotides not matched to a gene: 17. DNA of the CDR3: TGTGCCAACACCGCAACAGGGCTAGCGGGAGTGGATGAGCAGTTCTTC. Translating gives CANTATGLAGVDEQFF.

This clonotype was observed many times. For the CDR3, the DNA is TGTGCCAGCAGTTTACAGGGCTTCACTGAAGCTTTCTTT. Translating it yields CASSLQGFTEAFF. This chain links TRBV12-3 or TRBV12-4 with TRBJ1-1; tentatively, D is TRBD1 (5 bases). Trimming shortened V by 2 bases and J by 4 bases, and 8 bases separated the two germline ends. The CDR3 extends over 13 amino acids.

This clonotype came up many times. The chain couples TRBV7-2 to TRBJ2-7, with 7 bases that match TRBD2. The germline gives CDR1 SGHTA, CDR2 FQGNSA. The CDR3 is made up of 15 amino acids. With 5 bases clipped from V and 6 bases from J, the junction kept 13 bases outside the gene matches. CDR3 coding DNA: TGTGCCAGCAGCCCCCTCCCCGCGGGGGTAGCCGAGCAGTACTTC. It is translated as CASSPLPAGVAEQYF.